This T cell receptor (beta chain) came from a study of OX40 agonist ivuxolimab in advanced cancers. In the study overall: The costimulatory receptor OX40 (CD134) was targeted by ivuxolimab, a fully human IgG2 agonistic monoclonal antibody. Peripheral TCRbeta sequencing was intended to test whether TCR sequence diversity was altered and clonal T-cell expansion was caused by ivuxolimab. Partial responses occurred in three dose-escalation patients: two with cutaneous melanoma and one with hepatocellular carcinoma. The paper describes the monotherapy dose-escalation part (N ≈ 52 patients) of the phase I trial of ivuxolimab. Of the approximately 54 patients in dose escalation, about 20 had hepatocellular carcinoma, around 15 had melanoma, 9 had renal cell carcinoma and 9 had head and neck cancer. Intravenous ivuxolimab was administered to patients every 2 weeks at six dose levels: 0.01, 0.1, 0.3, 1.5, 3 and 10 mg/kg. In the dose-escalation cohort, approximately 82% of patients were male, and the mean age was roughly 60 years with a range of about 20 to 79. Prior anti-PD-1, anti-PD-L1 or anti-CTLA-4 therapy was permitted, and checkpoint inhibitors had been received by roughly 42% of dose-escalation patients.

As concerns this clone: It has no known antigen specificity. No much larger clonotype is one base removed from it; base qualities were not supplied.

Patients with autoimmune disease history or receiving systemic immunosuppression were excluded from the trial. Peripheral blood for TCR sequencing was collected from all dose cohorts at baseline, on cycle 4 day 1, and on cycle 7 day 1. The samples were taken from a phase I, first-in-human, multicenter, open-label dose-escalation trial of ivuxolimab. The trial enrolled adults with locally advanced or metastatic head and neck squamous cell, hepatocellular, melanoma or renal cell carcinoma. Before TCR sequencing, CD4+ T cells and CD8+ T cells were sorted from peripheral blood as separate populations. General conclusions and limits of the study: Which antigens the clonally expanded peripheral T cells were specific for was not determined. At doses of 0.1 to 3.0 mg/kg, clonal expansion of both CD4+ and CD8+ T cells in blood was seen between baseline and week 6. Partial responders in the 0.1-3.0 mg/kg groups had among the lowest normalized peripheral clonal expansion, especially among CD8+ T cells. Low levels of normalized T-cell clonal expansion were also seen in some nonresponding patients. On average, CD8+ T cells showed more expanded clones than CD4+ T cells after ivuxolimab.

For sequencing of the TCRbeta CDR3 region, genomic DNA was extracted from the sorted cells. The immunoSEQ Assay was used for sequencing of TCRbeta CDR3 regions. Imported from immuneACCESS, the table was reduced by TCRdb to in-frame sequences with V and J called. These copies leave out some clones; in studies compared against another copy, an unresolved V gene accounts for under half, and the cause of the remainder is not known. The sample has roughly 70,000 clones on record, around 84% of them singletons. The ten largest clones add up to roughly 0.8% of the sample. Including cysteine and phenylalanine, the CDR3 has 15 amino acids. Only the CDR3 region is kept as DNA, spanning 45 bases read in frame from base 1. In the germline V gene, CDR1 corresponds to MDHEN and CDR2 to SYDVKM. V is pruned by 5 bases and J by 7 bases, leaving 9 bases of the junction without a gene match.

This receptor was obtained from an adult with an advanced solid tumor such as melanoma, head and neck, liver or kidney cancer. This specimen consisted of CD4+ or CD8+ T cells sorted from blood, obtained in a trial of the OX40 agonist ivuxolimab. The chain is made from TRBV28 and TRBJ1-2; 11 of the junction bases match TRBD1. At the DNA level, the sequence is TGTGCCAGCAGTGCTTTGGACAGGGGGCAATTTGGCTACACCTTC. Translated, this is CASSALDRGQFGYTF.